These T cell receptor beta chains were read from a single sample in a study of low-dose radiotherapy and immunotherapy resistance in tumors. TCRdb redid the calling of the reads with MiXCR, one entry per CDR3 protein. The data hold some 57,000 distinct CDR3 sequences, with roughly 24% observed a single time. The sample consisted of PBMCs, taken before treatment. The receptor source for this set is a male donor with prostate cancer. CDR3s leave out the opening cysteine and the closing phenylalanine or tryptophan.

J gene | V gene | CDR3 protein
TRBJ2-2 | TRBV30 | ARGRPGELF
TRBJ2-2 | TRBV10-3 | AISPGQNTGELFF
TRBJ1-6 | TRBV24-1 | ATRLFRTPLSPLH
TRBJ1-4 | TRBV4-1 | ASSQDRGVTNEKLF
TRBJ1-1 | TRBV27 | ASSLQGWVTEAF
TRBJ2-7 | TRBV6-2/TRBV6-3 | ASSYRGTESYEQY
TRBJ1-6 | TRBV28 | ASSQGTSAPLH
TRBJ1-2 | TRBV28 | ASRIPGGHGYT
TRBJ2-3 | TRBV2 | ASSERRLVNTDTQY
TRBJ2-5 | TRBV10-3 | AISEPPGETQY
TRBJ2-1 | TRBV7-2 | ASSLDRGSGTYNNEQF
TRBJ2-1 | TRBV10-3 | ATLAGGDYNEQF
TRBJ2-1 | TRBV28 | ASSWRTSGSIYNEQF
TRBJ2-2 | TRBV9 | ASSVDRITGELF
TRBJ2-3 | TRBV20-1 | SASSAGGRTDTQY